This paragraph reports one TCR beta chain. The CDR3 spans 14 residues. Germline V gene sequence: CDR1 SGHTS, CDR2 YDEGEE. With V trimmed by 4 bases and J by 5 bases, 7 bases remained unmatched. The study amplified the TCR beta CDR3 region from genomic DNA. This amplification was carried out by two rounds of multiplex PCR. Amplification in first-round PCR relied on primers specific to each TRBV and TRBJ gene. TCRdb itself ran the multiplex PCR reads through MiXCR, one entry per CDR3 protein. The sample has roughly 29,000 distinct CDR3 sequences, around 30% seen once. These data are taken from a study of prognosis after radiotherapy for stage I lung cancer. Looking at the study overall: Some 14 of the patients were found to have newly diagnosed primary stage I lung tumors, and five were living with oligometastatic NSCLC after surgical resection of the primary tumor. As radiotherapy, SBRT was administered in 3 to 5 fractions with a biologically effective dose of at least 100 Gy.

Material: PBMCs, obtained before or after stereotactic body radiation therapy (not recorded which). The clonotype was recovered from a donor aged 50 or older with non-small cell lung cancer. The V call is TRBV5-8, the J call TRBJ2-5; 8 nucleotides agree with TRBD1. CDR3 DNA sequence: TGTGCCAGCAGCCAGGACGACAGGGGCGAGACCCAGTACTTC. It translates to CASSQDDRGETQYF.